The entry below describes one T cell receptor (beta chain). Antigen specificity is unknown. Breast cancer patients provided tissue from their axillary draining lymph nodes. This entry comes from a study of breast tumors, draining lymph nodes, adjacent tissues. General study results and limits: Findings are consistent with lymph node origin and intratumoral expansion of most tumor T cells. Tumors had less TCR diversity than lymph nodes, more than nontumor tissue. Luminal-like breast cancer showed significantly higher tumor–nontumor repertoire similarity than basal-like.

Looked up from germline, CDR1 is MNHNS and CDR2 is SASEGT. This CDR3 is 14 amino acids long. The V end was cut by 5 bases, the J end by 3 bases, with 14 bases between. TCRdb passed the multiplex PCR reads through MiXCR, listing each CDR3 protein once. The table includes 250,000 or so distinct CDR3 sequences, around 30% detected once. This sequence joins TRBV6-1 and TRBJ2-7; TRBD1 or TRBD2 may be the D gene (5 bases each). This TCR came from a female donor with breast cancer. Some clones in this sample may be carry-over from other donors' samples. Material for sequencing was axillary lymph node tissue. CDR3 region: CASSQGFGIYEQYF. The CDR3 DNA sequence: TGTGCCAGCAGTCAGGGCTTCGGGATCTACGAGCAGTACTTC.